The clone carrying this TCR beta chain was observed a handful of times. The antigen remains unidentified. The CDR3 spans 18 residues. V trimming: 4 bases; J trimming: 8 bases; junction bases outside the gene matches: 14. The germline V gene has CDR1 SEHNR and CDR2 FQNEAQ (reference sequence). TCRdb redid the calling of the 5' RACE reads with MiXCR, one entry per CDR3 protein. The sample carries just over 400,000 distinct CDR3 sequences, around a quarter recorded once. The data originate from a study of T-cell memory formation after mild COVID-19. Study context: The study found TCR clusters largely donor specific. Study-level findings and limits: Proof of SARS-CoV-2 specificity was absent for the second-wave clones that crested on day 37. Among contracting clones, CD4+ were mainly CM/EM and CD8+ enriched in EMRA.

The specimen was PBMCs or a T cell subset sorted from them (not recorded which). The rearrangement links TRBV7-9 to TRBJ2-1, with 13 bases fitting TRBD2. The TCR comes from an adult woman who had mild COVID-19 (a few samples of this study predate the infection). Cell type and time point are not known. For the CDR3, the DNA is TGTGCCAGCAGCTGCCTGCCGGCGGGACTAGCGGGATGTCATGAGCAGTTCTTC. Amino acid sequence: CASSCLPAGLAGCHEQFF.